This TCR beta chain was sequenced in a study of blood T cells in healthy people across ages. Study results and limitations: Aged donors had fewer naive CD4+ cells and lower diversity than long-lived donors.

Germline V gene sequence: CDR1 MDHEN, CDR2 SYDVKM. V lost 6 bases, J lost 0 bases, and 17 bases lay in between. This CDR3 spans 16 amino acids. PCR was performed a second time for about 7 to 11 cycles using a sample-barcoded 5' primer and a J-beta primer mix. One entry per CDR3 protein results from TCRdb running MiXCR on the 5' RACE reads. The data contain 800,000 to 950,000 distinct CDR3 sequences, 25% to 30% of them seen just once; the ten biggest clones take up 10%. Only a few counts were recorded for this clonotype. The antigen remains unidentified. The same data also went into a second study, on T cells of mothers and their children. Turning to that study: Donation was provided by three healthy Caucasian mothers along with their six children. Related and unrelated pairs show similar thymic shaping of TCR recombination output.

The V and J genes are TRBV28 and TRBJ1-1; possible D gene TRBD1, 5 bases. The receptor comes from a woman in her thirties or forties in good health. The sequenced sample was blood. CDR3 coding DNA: TGTGCCAGCAGACTTGGGACGGGAGCCTTGAACACTGAAGCTTTCTTT. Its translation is CASRLGTGALNTEAFF.